This record looks at one TCR beta chain sequence and its context. Clones were read by immunoSEQ multiplex PCR, and TCRdb kept only the in-frame ones, dropping some. The repertoire holds some 230,000 clones, with about 86% as singletons. The CDR3 length is 16 residues. Unmatched junction bases numbered 5, after V lost 4 bases and J lost 0 bases. Germline V gene data show CDR1 as MNHEY and CDR2 as SVGAGI. This sample stems from a study of blood T cell repertoires in COVID-19. The sequence derives from a woman aged 25 to 45 who had recovered from COVID-19. The genes are TRBV6-5 and TRBJ2-3; 9 positions match TRBD2. Sequencing was carried out using peripheral blood. The CDR3 DNA reads as TGTGCCAGCAGTTGGGGTACTAGCGGGAGCACAGATACGCAGTATTTT. Protein sequence: CASSWGTSGSTDTQYF.